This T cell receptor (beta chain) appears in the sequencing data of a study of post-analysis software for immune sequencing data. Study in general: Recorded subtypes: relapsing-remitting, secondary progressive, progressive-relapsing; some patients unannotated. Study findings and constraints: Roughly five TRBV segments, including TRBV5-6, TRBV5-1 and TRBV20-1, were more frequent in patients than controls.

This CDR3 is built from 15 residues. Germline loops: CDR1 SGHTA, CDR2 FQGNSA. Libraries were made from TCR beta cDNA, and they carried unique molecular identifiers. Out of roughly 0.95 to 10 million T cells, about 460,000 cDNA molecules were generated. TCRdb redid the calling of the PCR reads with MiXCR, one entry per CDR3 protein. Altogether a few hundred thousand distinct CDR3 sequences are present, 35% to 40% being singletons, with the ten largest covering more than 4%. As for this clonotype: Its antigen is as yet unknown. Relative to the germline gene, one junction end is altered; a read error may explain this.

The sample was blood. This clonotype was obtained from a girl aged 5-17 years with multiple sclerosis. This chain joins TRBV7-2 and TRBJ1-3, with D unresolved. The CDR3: CACRLNGLTGNTIYF. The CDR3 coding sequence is TGTGCCTGCAGGCTAAATGGGCTGACTGGAAACACCATATATTTT.